The T cell receptor beta chain under discussion was sequenced for a study of cytomegalovirus exposure and HLA in healthy donors. Samples came from healthy bone marrow donors. From germline, CDR1 is SGDLS and CDR2 YYNGEE. The CDR3 covers 14 residues. Use of 60 Vbeta and 13 Jbeta primers characterized the PCR. TCRdb keeps only in-frame clones here, not all; method: immunoSEQ multiplex PCR. The sample includes some 200,000 clones, over 75% of them seen just once. The study, taken as a whole, reports: A previous analysis found most TCR beta V segments productive roughly 87% or roughly 30% of the time.

Concerning this clone itself: Its antigen is still unknown.

The specimen was PBMCs. This TCR derives from a man in his fifties or sixties in good health and CMV-seronegative. The rearrangement uses TRBV9 and TRBJ2-5; 10 positions match TRBD2. Judging by the DNA end, TRBJ2-7 fits better; the J call may be wrong. This CDR3 is CASSVDGLADEQYF. The CDR3 coding sequence is TGTGCCAGCAGCGTAGATGGACTAGCGGACGAGCAGTACTTC.